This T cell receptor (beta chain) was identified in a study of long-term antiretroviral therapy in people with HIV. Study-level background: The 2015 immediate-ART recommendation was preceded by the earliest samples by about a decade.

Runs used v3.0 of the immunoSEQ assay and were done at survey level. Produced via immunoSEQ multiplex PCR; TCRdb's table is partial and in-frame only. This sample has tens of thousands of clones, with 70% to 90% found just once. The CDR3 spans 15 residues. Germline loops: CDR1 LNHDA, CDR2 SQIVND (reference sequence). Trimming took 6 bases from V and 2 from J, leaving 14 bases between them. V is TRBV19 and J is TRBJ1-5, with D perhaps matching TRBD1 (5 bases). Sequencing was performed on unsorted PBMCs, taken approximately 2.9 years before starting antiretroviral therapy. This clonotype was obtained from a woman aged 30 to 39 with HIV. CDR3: CASRTPGGGNQPQHF. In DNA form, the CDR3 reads TGTGCCAGTAGGACACCCGGGGGGGGCAATCAGCCCCAGCATTTT.